A single sample is the source of the 17 T cell receptor beta chains below, sequenced in a study of Ad26.COV2.S vaccination and SARS-CoV-2 variants. Clones were read by immunoSEQ multiplex PCR, and TCRdb kept only the in-frame ones, dropping some. In the table there are approximately 400,000 clones, about 85% of which are singletons. Stated treatment: 15 to 20 received Ad26.COV2.S at low or high dose, single or two shots; roughly five received placebo; per-sample allocation not given. Day 63 after the first injection of vaccine or placebo was the sampling time. The specimen was peripheral blood, collected in a trial of Ad26.COV2.S vaccine versus placebo. The receptors stem from a person aged 18 to 59 who received the Ad26.COV2.S COVID-19 vaccine or a placebo.

The J gene is TRBJ1-1, the V gene TRBV20-1; 9 bases fit TRBD1. CDR1 is DFQATT, CDR2 SNEGSKA, per germline (reference sequence). J lost 7 bases, V lost 3 bases, and 12 bases had no gene match. The CDR3 totals 15 residues. For the CDR3, the DNA is TGCAGTGCTAGTGGTTTTCGGACAGGGGAGATTGAAGCTTTCTTT. Translated: CSASGFRTGEIEAFF.

This clone was counted between two and nine times. The chain joins TRBV6-5 to TRBJ1-5; D unclear. The CDR3 totals 14 residues. Germline CDR1 and CDR2: MNHEY and SVGAGI. The V end lost 8 bases, the J end lost 9 bases, and 20 bases lay between the germline ends. CDR3 sequence reads: CASVPLEVQGPQHF. In DNA form, the CDR3 reads TGTGCCAGCGTACCTTTAGAGGTGCAAGGGCCCCAGCATTTT.

The chain combines TRBV19 with TRBJ2-5, with 7 bases lining up with TRBD1. With 0 bases clipped from V and 5 bases from J, the junction kept 18 bases outside the gene matches. CDR3 length: 19 residues. Germline V lookup: CDR1 LNHDA, CDR2 SQIVND (reference sequence). Here the CDR3 DNA reads TGTGCCAGTAGTATAGATTTTAATACAGGGGAGCTGCTGGAGGAGACCCAGTACTTC. It encodes CASSIDFNTGELLEETQYF.

The genes are TRBV19 and TRBJ2-1; D is perhaps TRBD1 (5 bases). Trimming cost V 1 base and J 10 bases, with 8 bases left between them. Germline CDR1 LNHDA, CDR2 SQIVND (reference sequence). The CDR3 has 12 amino acids. Written as DNA, the CDR3 is TGTGCCAGTAGTATAGGACAGACCGAGCAGTTCTTC. It translates to CASSIGQTEQFF.

The chain employs TRBV27 and TRBJ2-1; TRBD1 aligns across 9 bases. CDR3 length: 15 amino acids. Germline V CDR1 and CDR2: MNHEY, SMNVEV (reference sequence). Unmatched junction bases numbered 8, after V lost 6 bases and J lost 5 bases. This CDR3 is CASSFPQGADNEQFF. CDR3 in DNA: TGTGCCAGCAGCTTCCCACAGGGGGCTGACAATGAGCAGTTCTTC.

The rearrangement joins TRBV21-1 to TRBJ2-6. TRBV21-1 is a recognized pseudogene. CDR3 length equals 19 residues. The CDR3 protein is CASSKYKDRSFRGANVLTF. CDR3 DNA sequence: TGTGCCAGCAGCAAATACAAAGACCGGTCGTTCCGGGGGGCCAACGTCCTGACTTTC.

The genes are TRBV5-4 and TRBJ1-1; weak D call: TRBD1 (5 bases). V was clipped by 5 bases and J by 0 bases, with 17 bases between them. Germline V gene data show CDR1 as SGHNT and CDR2 as YYREEE (reference sequence). This CDR3 comprises 16 residues. CDR3 DNA: TGTGCCAGCAGGATAGGGGAGGGGTCTCTGAACACTGAAGCTTTCTTT. It encodes CASRIGEGSLNTEAFF.

This rearrangement joins TRBV7-2 to TRBJ2-7; 10 nucleotides agree with TRBD2. J lost 1 base, V lost 3 bases, and 0 bases had no gene match. The CDR3 contains 14 residues. Germline V CDR1 and CDR2: SGHTA, FQGNSA. CDR3 DNA sequence: TGTGCCAGCAGCTTTAGCGGGGGGTCCTACGAGCAGTACTTC. Its protein is CASSFSGGSYEQYF.

The chain has TRBV4-2 and TRBJ1-1; TRBD1 matches 7 bases. CDR3 length: 15 amino acids. CDR1 LGHNA and CDR2 YNFKEQ come from the germline V gene. Trimming removed 2 bases from V and 1 base from J; junction bases left unmatched: 4. CDR3 sequence reads: CASSQIPGGNTEAFF. The CDR3 DNA reads TGTGCCAGCAGCCAAATTCCAGGGGGGAACACTGAAGCTTTCTTT.

As regards this clone: The sample holds other DNA sequences that translate to the same CDR3. The gene calls are TRBV7-7 and TRBJ2-5; D perhaps matches TRBD1 (5 bases). V gave up 1 base and J gave up 5 bases, with 8 bases separating them. Germline CDR1 is SSHAT and CDR2 is FNYEAQ (reference sequence). CDR3 length equals 13 residues. The CDR3 sequence is CASSLVQGETQYF. The CDR3 DNA reads as TGTGCCAGCAGCTTAGTCCAGGGCGAGACCCAGTACTTC. The whole variable domain, filled in from reference TRBV7-7 and TRBJ2-5, reads GAGVSQSPRYKVTKRGQDVTLRCDPISSHATLYWYQQALGQGPEFLTYFNYEAQPDKSGLPSDRFSAERPEGSISTLTIQRTEQRDSAMYRCASSLVQGETQYFGPGTRLLVL.

The rearrangement links TRBV7-2 to TRBJ2-2; 10 bases match TRBD2. There are 15 residues in the CDR3. Germline V gene lookup returns CDR1 SGHTA and CDR2 FQGNSA. V lost 7 bases, J lost 7 bases, and 9 bases stayed unmatched. Here the CDR3 DNA reads TGTGCCAGCAACCTTAGCGGGGGGTCGGGCGGGGAGCTGTTTTTT. Translated: CASNLSGGSGGELFF.

This chain joins TRBV18 and TRBJ1-2; D is undetermined. With 2 bases removed from V and 7 bases from J, the gap between germline ends came to 14 bases. The CDR3 totals 14 residues. Germline-derived CDR1 and CDR2 are KGHSH and LQKENI. CDR3 region: CASSPDQIRGGYTF. CDR3 coding DNA: TGTGCCAGCTCACCAGATCAGATCCGGGGTGGCTACACCTTC.

This chain joins TRBV19 and TRBJ1-1, with 7 bases fitting TRBD1. Germline CDR1 and CDR2: LNHDA and SQIVND (reference sequence). V trimming: 1 base; J trimming: 0 bases; junction bases outside the gene matches: 2. The CDR3 extends over 15 amino acids. The CDR3 sequence is CASSIGQGMNTEAFF. The DNA for the CDR3 is TGTGCCAGTAGTATAGGACAGGGAATGAACACTGAAGCTTTCTTT.

This clone was recorded at least ten times. This chain joins TRBV7-2 and TRBJ2-5, with D unclear. Trimming took 5 bases from V and 5 from J, leaving 9 bases between them. The CDR3 spans 12 residues. CDR1 SGHTA and CDR2 FQGNSA come from the germline V gene. The CDR3 sequence: CASSPPWETQYF. In DNA form, the CDR3 reads TGTGCCAGCAGCCCACCATGGGAGACCCAGTACTTC.

The rearrangement uses TRBV24-1 and TRBJ2-1, with a weak D call TRBD2 (5 bases). Trimming stripped 1 base from V and 9 bases from J, with 15 bases between. The CDR3 sequence is 15 residues long. Germline V gives CDR1 KGHDR, CDR2 SFDVKD. Here the CDR3 reads CATSDFRGPGIEQFF. The CDR3 bases are TGTGCCACCAGTGATTTTAGAGGGCCGGGGATTGAGCAGTTCTTC.

CDR3 DNA sequence: TGCGCCAGCAGCCAAGAGGACGAGAGGACACTGAGCTCCTACGAGCAGTACTTC. This translates into CASSQEDERTLSSYEQYF. The genes are TRBV4-3 and TRBJ2-7, with D maybe TRBD1 (5 bases). This CDR3 is built from 18 residues. V lost 0 bases and J 0 bases, leaving 18 bases between the germline ends. The germline gives CDR1 LGHNA, CDR2 YSLEER.

CDR3 bases: TGTGCCTGGAGTGTATTTAGCGGGGGGGCAACATTTTTCACAGATACGCAGTATTTT. Translation gives CAWSVFSGGATFFTDTQYF. This sequence joins TRBV30 and TRBJ2-3, with 11 bases that match TRBD2. The germline V gene has CDR1 GTSNPN and CDR2 SVGIG (reference sequence). The J segment lost 2 bases and the V segment lost 0 bases, leaving 13 bases of the junction unmatched. There are 19 residues in the CDR3.